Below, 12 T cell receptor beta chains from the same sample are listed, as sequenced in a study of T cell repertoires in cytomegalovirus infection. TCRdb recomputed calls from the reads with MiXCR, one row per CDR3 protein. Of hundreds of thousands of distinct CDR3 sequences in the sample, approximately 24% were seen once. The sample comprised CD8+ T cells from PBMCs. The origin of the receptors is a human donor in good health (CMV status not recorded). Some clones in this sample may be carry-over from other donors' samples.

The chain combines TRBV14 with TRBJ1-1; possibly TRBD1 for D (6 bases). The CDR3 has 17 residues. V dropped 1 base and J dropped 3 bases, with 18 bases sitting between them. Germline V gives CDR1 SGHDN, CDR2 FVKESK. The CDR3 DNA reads TGTGCCAGCAGCCAAGTACGTACAGGGACGGGAGACACTGAAGCTTTCTTT. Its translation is CASSQVRTGTGDTEAFF.

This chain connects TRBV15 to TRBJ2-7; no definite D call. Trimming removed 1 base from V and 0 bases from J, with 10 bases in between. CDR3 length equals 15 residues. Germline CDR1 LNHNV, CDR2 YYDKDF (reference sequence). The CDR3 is CATSRAVDNSYEQYF. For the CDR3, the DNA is TGTGCCACCAGCAGAGCTGTCGACAACTCCTACGAGCAGTACTTC.

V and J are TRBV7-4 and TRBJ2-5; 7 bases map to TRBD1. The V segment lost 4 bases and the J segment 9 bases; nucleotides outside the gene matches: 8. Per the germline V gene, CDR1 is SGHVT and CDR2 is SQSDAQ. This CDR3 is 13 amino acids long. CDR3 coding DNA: TGTGCCAGCAGCTCCCGGGACAGTCGGGCCCAGTACTTC. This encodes CASSSRDSRAQYF.

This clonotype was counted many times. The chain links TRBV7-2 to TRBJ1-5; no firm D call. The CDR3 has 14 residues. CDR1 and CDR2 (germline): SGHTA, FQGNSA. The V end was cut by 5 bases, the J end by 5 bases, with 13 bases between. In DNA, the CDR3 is TGTGCCAGCAGCACTCATTTTACCGATCAGCCCCAGCATTTT. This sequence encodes CASSTHFTDQPQHF.

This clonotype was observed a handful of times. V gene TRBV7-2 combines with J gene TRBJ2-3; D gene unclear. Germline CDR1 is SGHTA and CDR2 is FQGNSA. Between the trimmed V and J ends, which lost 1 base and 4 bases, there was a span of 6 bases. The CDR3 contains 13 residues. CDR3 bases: TGTGCCAGCAGCTTAGATGGCGCAGATACGCAGTATTTT. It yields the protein CASSLDGADTQYF.

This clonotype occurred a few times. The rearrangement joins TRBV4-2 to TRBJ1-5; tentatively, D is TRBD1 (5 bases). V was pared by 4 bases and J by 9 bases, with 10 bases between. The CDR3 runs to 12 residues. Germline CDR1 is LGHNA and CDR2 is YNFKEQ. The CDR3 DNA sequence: TGTGCCAGCAGCCCACCGGGGGGGCCCCAGCATTTT. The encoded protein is CASSPPGGPQHF.

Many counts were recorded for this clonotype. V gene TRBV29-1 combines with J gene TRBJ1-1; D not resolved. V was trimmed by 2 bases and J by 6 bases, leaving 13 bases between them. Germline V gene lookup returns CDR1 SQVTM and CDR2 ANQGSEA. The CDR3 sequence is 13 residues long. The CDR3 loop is CSVEKMDYPEAFF. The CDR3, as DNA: TGCAGCGTTGAAAAAATGGACTATCCTGAAGCTTTCTTT.

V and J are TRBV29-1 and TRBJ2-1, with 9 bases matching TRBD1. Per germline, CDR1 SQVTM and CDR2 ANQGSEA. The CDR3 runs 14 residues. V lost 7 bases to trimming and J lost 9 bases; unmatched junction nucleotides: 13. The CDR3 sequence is CSGDLDRGLSEQFF. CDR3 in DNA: TGCAGCGGGGACCTGGACAGGGGCCTCAGTGAGCAGTTCTTC.

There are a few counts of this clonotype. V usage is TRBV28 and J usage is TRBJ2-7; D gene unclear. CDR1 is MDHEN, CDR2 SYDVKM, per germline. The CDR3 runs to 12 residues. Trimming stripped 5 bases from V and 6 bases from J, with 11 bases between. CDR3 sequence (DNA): TGTGCCAGCAGTGACGACCCTTTCGAGCAGTACGTC. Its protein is CASSDDPFEQYV.

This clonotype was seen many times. The CDR3 is CASSLGSGGTEAFF. CDR3 DNA: TGTGCCAGCAGCCTCGGGAGTGGGGGCACTGAAGCTTTCTTT. J is TRBJ1-1 and V is TRBV7-2; maybe TRBD1 (5 bases). CDR1 is SGHTA and CDR2 is FQGNSA in the germline V gene. This CDR3 has 14 residues. Trimming took 5 bases from V and 4 from J, leaving 14 bases between them.

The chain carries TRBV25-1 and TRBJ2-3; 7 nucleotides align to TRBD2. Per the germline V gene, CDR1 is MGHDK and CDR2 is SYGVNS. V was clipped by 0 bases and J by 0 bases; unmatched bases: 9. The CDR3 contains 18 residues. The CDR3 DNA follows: TGTGCCAGCAGTGAATATTCGAATAGCGGGTCGAGCACAGATACGCAGTATTTT. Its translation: CASSEYSNSGSSTDTQYF.

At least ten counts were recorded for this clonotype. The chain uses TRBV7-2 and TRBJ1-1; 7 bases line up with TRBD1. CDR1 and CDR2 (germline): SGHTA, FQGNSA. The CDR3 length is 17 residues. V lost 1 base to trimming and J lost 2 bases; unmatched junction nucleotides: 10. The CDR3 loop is CASSLEGAGTLNTEAFF. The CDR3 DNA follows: TGTGCCAGCAGCTTAGAGGGGGCAGGGACCTTAAACACTGAAGCTTTCTTT.